The entry below describes one T cell receptor (beta chain). The CDR3 is 15 amino acids. The germline CDR1 and CDR2 sequences are SGHRS and YFSETQ. After removal of 4 bases from V and 2 bases from J, the junction contained 7 bases not matched to a gene. The data derive from a study of cytomegalovirus exposure and HLA in healthy donors. This PCR relied on a set of 60 Vbeta primers and 13 Jbeta primers. TCRdb keeps only in-frame clones here, not all; method: immunoSEQ multiplex PCR. The data hold more than 85,000 clones, with around four fifths observed a single time. This TCR came from a woman aged 50 to 60 in good health and CMV-seropositive. The rearrangement joins TRBV5-1 to TRBJ2-7; 9 bases map to TRBD1. Source material: PBMCs. CDR3: CASSGPRQGAYEQYF. The DNA of the CDR3 is TGCGCCAGCAGCGGCCCTCGACAGGGGGCCTACGAGCAGTACTTC.